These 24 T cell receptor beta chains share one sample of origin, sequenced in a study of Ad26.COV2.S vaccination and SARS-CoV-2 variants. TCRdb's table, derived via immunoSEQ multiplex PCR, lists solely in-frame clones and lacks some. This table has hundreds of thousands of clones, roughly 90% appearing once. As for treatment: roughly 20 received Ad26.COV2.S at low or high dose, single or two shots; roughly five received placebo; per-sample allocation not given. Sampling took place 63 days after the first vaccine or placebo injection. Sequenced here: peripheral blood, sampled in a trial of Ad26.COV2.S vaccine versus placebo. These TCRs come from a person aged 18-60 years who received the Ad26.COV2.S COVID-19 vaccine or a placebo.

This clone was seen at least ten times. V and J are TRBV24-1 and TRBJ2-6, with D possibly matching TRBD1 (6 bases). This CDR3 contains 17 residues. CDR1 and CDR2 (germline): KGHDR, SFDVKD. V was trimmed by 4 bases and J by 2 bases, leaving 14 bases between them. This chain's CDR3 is CATSEGSGTPGANVLTF. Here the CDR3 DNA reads TGTGCCACCAGTGAAGGGAGTGGGACACCTGGGGCCAACGTCCTGACTTTC.

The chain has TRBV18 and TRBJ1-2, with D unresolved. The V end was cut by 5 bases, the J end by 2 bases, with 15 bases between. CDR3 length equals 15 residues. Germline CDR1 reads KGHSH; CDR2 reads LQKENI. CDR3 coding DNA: TGTGCCAGCTCATCTCCAATTGCCCTAAACTATGGCTACACCTTC. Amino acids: CASSSPIALNYGYTF. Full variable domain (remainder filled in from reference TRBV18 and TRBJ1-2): NAGVMQNPRHLVRRRGQEARLRCSPMKGHSHVYWYRQLPEEGLKFMVYLQKENIIDESGMPKERFSAEFPKEGPSILRIQQVVRGDSAAYFCASSSPIALNYGYTFGSGTRLTVV.

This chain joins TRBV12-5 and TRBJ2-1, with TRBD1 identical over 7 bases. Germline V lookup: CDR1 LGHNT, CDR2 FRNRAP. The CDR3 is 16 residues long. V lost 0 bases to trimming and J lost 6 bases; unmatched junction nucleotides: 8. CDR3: CASGLVLYRGSNEQFF. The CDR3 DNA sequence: TGTGCTAGTGGTTTGGTACTTTACAGGGGATCCAATGAGCAGTTCTTC.

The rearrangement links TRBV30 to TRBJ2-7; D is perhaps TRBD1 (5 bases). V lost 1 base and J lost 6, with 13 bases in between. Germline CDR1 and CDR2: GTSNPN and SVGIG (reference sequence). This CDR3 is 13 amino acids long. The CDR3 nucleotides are TGTGCCTGGAGTGCCCCACTCCAGGGCGAGCAGTACTTC. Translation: CAWSAPLQGEQYF.

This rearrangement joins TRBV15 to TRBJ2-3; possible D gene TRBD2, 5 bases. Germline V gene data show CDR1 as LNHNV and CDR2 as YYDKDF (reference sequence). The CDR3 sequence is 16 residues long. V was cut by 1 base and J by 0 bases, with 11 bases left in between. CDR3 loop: CATSRGPSLSTDTQYF. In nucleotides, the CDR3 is TGTGCCACCAGCAGAGGGCCTAGCCTAAGCACAGATACGCAGTATTTT.

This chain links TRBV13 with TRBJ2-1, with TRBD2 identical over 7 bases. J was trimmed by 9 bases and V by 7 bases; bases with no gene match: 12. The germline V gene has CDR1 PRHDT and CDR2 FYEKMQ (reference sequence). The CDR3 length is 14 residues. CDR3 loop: CASTRGEPAAEQFF. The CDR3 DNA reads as TGTGCCAGCACTCGGGGGGAACCCGCGGCTGAGCAGTTCTTC.

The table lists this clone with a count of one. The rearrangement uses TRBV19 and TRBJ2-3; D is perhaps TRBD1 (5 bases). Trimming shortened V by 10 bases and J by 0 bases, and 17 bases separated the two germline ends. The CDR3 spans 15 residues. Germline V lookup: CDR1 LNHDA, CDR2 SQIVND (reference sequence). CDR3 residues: CATSSDRFSTDTQYF. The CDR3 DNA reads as TGTGCCACCTCCTCCGACAGATTTAGCACAGATACGCAGTATTTT.

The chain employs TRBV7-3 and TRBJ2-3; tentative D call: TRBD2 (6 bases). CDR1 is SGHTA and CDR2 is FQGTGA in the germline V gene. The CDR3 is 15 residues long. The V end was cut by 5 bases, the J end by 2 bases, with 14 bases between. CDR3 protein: CASSGRGAYTDTQYF. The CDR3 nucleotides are TGTGCCAGCAGCGGTCGCGGGGCCTACACAGATACGCAGTATTTT.

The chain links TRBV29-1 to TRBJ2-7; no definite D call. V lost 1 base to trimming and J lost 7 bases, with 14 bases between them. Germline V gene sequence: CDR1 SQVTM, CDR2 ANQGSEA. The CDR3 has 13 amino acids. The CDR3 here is CSVEGPTVREQYF. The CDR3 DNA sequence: TGCAGCGTTGAAGGGCCGACGGTTAGGGAGCAGTACTTC.

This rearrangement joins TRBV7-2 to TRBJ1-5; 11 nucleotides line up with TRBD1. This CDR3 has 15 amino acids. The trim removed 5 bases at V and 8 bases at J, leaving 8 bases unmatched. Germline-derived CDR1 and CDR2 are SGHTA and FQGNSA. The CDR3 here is CASSLEGQGEKPQHF. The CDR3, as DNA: TGTGCCAGCAGCCTCGAGGGACAGGGGGAAAAGCCCCAGCATTTT.

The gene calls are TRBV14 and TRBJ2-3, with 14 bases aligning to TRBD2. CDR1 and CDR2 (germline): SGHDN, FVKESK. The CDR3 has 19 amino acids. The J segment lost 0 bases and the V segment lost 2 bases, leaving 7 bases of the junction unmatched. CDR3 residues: CASSQTGTSGGLSTDTQYF. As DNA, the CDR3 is TGTGCCAGCAGCCAAACCGGGACTAGCGGGGGACTTAGCACAGATACGCAGTATTTT.

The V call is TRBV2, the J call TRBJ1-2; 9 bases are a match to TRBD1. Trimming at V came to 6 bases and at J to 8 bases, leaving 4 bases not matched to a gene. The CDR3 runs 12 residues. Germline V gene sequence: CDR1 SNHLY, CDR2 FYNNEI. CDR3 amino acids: CASRAGTGGYTF. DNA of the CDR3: TGTGCCAGCAGGGCAGGGACAGGGGGCTACACCTTC.

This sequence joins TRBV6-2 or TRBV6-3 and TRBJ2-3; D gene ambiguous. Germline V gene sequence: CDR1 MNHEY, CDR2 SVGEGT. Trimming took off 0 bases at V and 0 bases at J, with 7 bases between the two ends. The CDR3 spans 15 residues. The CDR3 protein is CASSYSEASTDTQYF. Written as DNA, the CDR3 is TGTGCCAGCAGTTACTCGGAAGCAAGCACAGATACGCAGTATTTT.

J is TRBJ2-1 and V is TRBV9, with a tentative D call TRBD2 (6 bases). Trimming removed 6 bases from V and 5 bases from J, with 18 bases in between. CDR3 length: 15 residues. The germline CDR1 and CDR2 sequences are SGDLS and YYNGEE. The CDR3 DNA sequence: TGTGCCAGCACCGTTAGCGGTATCCCCCACAATGAGCAGTTCTTC. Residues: CASTVSGIPHNEQFF.

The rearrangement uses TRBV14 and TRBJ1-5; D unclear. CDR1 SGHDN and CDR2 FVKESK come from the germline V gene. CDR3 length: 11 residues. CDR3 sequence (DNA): TGTTTGTTAATGCCAGGACAGCCCCAGCATTTT. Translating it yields CLLMPGQPQHF.

The CDR3 sequence is CASRKGGTDTDTQYF. The CDR3 nucleotides read TGTGCCAGCAGGAAGGGGGGGACAGACACAGATACGCAGTATTTT. This sequence joins TRBV2 and TRBJ2-3, with D perhaps being TRBD1 or TRBD2 (7 bases each). CDR1 and CDR2 from the germline V gene are SNHLY and FYNNEI. The V end lost 6 bases, the J end lost 2 bases, and 15 bases lay between the germline ends. This CDR3 is built from 15 residues.

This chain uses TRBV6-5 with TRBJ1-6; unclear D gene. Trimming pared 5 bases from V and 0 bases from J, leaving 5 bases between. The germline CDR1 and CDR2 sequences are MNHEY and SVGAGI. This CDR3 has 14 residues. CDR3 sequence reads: CASSQSSYNSPLHF. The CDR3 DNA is TGTGCCAGCAGTCAGAGCTCCTATAATTCACCCCTCCACTTT.

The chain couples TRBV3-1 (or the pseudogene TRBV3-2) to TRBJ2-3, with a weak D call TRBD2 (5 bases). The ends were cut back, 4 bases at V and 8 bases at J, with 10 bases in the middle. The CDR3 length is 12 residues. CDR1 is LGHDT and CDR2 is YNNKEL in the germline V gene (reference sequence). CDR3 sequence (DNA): TGTGCCAGCAGCCCGACTGAGGGTACGCAGTATTTT. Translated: CASSPTEGTQYF.

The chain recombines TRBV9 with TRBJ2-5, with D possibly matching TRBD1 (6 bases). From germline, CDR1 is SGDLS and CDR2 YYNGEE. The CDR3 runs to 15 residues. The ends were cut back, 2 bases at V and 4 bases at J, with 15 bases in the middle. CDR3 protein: CASSVSQGPGETQYF. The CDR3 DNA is TGTGCCAGCAGCGTGAGCCAGGGGCCGGGAGAGACCCAGTACTTC.

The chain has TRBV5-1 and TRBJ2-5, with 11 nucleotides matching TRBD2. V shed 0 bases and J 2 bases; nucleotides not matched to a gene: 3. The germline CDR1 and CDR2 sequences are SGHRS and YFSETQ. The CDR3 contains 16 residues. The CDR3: CASSLGGTSGQETQYF. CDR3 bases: TGCGCCAGCAGCTTGGGAGGGACTAGCGGACAAGAGACCCAGTACTTC.

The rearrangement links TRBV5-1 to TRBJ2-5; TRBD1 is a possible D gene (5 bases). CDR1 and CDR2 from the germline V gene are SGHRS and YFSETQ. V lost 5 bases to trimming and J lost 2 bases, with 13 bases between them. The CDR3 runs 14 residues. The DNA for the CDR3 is TGCGCCAGCAGAGGCAGGGTTGAGCAAGAGACCCAGTACTTC. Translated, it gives CASRGRVEQETQYF.

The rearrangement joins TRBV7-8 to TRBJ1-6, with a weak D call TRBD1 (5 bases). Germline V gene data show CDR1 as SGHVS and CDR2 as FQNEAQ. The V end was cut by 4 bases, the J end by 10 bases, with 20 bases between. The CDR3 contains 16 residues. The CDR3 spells CASSYRLQVSGSPLHF. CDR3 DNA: TGTGCCAGCAGCTATCGTTTACAGGTTTCGGGGTCACCCCTCCACTTT. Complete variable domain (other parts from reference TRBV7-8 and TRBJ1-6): GAGVSQSPRYKVAKRGQDVALRCDPISGHVSLFWYQQALGQGPEFLTYFQNEAQLDKSGLPSDRFFAERPEGSVSTLKIQRTQQEDSAVYLCASSYRLQVSGSPLHFGNGTRLTVT.

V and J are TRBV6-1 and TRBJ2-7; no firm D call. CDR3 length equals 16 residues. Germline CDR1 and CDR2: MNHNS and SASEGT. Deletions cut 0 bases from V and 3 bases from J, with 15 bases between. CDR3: CASSEAATPLDYEQYF. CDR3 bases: TGTGCCAGCAGTGAAGCTGCCACACCCCTTGACTACGAGCAGTACTTC.

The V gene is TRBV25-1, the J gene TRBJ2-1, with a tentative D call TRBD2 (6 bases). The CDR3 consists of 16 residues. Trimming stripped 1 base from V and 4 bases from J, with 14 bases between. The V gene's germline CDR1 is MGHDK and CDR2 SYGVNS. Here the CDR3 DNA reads TGTGCCAGCAGTGAATGGCGAGCGGGTTCGTACAATGAGCAGTTCTTC. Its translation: CASSEWRAGSYNEQFF.